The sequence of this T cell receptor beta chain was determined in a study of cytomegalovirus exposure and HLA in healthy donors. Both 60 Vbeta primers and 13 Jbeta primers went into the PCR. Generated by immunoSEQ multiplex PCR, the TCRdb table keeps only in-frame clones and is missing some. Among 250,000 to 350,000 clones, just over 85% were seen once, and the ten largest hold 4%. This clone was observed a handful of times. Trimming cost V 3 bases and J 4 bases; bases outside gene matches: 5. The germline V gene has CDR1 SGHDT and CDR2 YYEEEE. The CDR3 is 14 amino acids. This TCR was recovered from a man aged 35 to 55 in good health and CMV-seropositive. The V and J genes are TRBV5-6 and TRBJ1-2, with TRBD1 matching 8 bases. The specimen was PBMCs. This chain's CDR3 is CASSWAGTGYGYTF. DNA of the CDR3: TGTGCCAGCAGCTGGGCCGGGACAGGCTATGGCTACACCTTC.